The 24 T cell receptor beta chains below all came from one sample that was sequenced in a study of blood T cell repertoires in COVID-19. TCRdb's copy holds only in-frame clones and misses some; the assay was immunoSEQ multiplex PCR. The data contain about 270,000 clones, over 75% of them singletons. Sequences were obtained from peripheral blood. All receptors come from a human donor in a cohort sampled during active COVID-19.

The chain recombines TRBV29-1 with TRBJ1-1; D is perhaps TRBD1 (5 bases). V lost 6 bases to trimming and J lost 1 base, with 12 bases between them. CDR1 and CDR2 from the germline V gene are SQVTM and ANQGSEA. The CDR3 contains 13 residues. In DNA form, the CDR3 reads TGCAGCGTGGGGGGACGGGAGAACACTGAAGCTTTCTTT. Its translation is CSVGGRENTEAFF. The full variable domain, in which reference TRBV29-1 and TRBJ1-1 provide the parts outside the CDR3, is SAVISQKPSRDICQRGTSLTIQCQVDSQVTMMFWYRQQPGQSLTLIATANQGSEATYESGFVIDKFPISRPNLTFSTLTVSNMSPEDSSIYLCSVGGRENTEAFFGQGTRLTVV.

The chain couples TRBV18 to TRBJ1-5, with TRBD1 matching over 10 bases. V shed 0 bases and J 6 bases; nucleotides not matched to a gene: 5. The V gene's germline CDR1 is KGHSH and CDR2 LQKENI. The CDR3 is 16 residues long. Written as DNA, the CDR3 is TGTGCCAGCTCACCACCCGGGACAGGGGTGGGTCAGCCCCAGCATTTT. It yields the protein CASSPPGTGVGQPQHF. The complete variable domain, with remaining parts taken from reference TRBV18 and TRBJ1-5, reads NAGVMQNPRHLVRRRGQEARLRCSPMKGHSHVYWYRQLPEEGLKFMVYLQKENIIDESGMPKERFSAEFPKEGPSILRIQQVVRGDSAAYFCASSPPGTGVGQPQHFGDGTRLSIL.

The V call is TRBV27, the J call TRBJ1-1, with TRBD1 identical over 8 bases. The CDR3 has 13 amino acids. The V and J ends lost 5 bases and 4 bases, in that order; junction bases with no gene match: 3. Germline V lookup: CDR1 MNHEY, CDR2 SMNVEV (reference sequence). The CDR3 sequence is CASSQGAFTEAFF. The CDR3, as DNA: TGTGCCAGCAGTCAGGGGGCATTCACTGAAGCTTTCTTT.

This clone showed up just a few times. The chain recombines TRBV3-1 (or the pseudogene TRBV3-2) with TRBJ1-5; TRBD1 matches at 7 bases. V trimming: 4 bases; J trimming: 13 bases; junction bases outside the gene matches: 10. The CDR3 is 13 residues long. The germline CDR1 and CDR2 sequences are LGHDT and YNNKEL (reference sequence). The CDR3 DNA sequence: TGTGCCAGCAGCCGGGGGGAGACAGGGCGGCAGCATTTT. It specifies CASSRGETGRQHF.

V usage is TRBV6-5 and J usage is TRBJ1-2; D unresolved. Trimming stripped 8 bases from V and 7 bases from J, with 17 bases between. The CDR3 loop spans 13 amino acids. Germline V gene sequence: CDR1 MNHEY, CDR2 SVGAGI. CDR3 bases: TGTGCCAGCTCGCCGACTCTTCTCGGTGGCTACACCTTC. This translates into CASSPTLLGGYTF.

The CDR3 DNA reads as TGTGCCAGCAGCTTACGAAGACAGGGGTTCGGAAACACCATATATTTT. It yields the protein CASSLRRQGFGNTIYF. The chain combines TRBV11-2 with TRBJ1-3; 8 nucleotides match TRBD1. This CDR3 comprises 16 residues. J lost 4 bases, V lost 2 bases, and 7 bases had no gene match. Germline V gives CDR1 SGHAT, CDR2 FQNNGV.

This clone appeared a single time. The same CDR3 also results from other DNA sequences found in this sample. The gene calls are TRBV5-1 and TRBJ2-1; D is possibly TRBD1 (6 bases). This CDR3 spans 12 amino acids. CDR1 SGHRS and CDR2 YFSETQ come from the germline V gene. V lost 4 bases to trimming and J lost 8 bases, with 10 bases between them. CDR3 sequence: CASSVRGYEQFF. The CDR3, as DNA: TGCGCCAGCAGCGTCAGGGGCTATGAGCAGTTCTTC.

The chain couples TRBV6-2 or TRBV6-3 to TRBJ2-5, with a possible D match to TRBD1 (6 bases). This CDR3 has 12 residues. Trimming took off 4 bases at V and 7 bases at J, with 10 bases between the two ends. CDR1 is MNHEY, CDR2 SVGEGT, per germline. The CDR3 loop is CASSWGRGTQYF. CDR3 DNA: TGTGCCAGCAGTTGGGGGCGTGGGACCCAGTACTTC.

This chain connects TRBV6-6 to TRBJ2-1, with D uncertain. The V gene lost 4 bases and the J gene lost 5 bases, with 6 bases spanning the gap. This CDR3 contains 12 residues. Germline assignment: CDR1 MNHNY and CDR2 SVGAGI (reference sequence). CDR3 nucleotides: TGTGCCAGCAGTTCACGGGACAATGAGCAGTTCTTC. Its protein product is CASSSRDNEQFF.

The J gene is TRBJ2-7, the V gene TRBV4-1, with 10 bases aligning to TRBD2. V lost 4 bases, J lost 0 bases, and 3 bases stayed unmatched. The CDR3 length is 15 residues. The germline CDR1 and CDR2 sequences are MGHRA and YSYEKL. The CDR3 nucleotides are TGCGCCAGCAGCCCTCCTAGCGGGAGCTCCTACGAGCAGTACTTC. Its translation: CASSPPSGSSYEQYF.

V is TRBV18 and J is TRBJ1-5; D is perhaps TRBD1 (6 bases). The CDR3 runs 14 residues. Trimming left V 1 base short and J 6 bases short, with 10 bases between. Looked up from germline, CDR1 is KGHSH and CDR2 is LQKENI. The CDR3 is CASSPQPGAQPQHF. The CDR3 DNA reads TGTGCCAGCTCACCACAACCAGGGGCTCAGCCCCAGCATTTT.

This clone has a single count. This chain links TRBV28 with TRBJ1-3; D is ambiguous. Germline CDR1 is MDHEN and CDR2 is SYDVKM. CDR3 length: 13 amino acids. Trimming pared 2 bases from V and 8 bases from J, leaving 10 bases between. CDR3 DNA: TGTGCCAGCAGTTTAGGGCTTGTGGACACCATATATTTT. It yields the protein CASSLGLVDTIYF.

A few counts support this clone. The chain uses TRBV18 and TRBJ1-3; TRBD1 might be the D (6 bases). This CDR3 spans 15 amino acids. Per the germline V gene, CDR1 is KGHSH and CDR2 is LQKENI. Trimming took off 4 bases at V and 8 bases at J, with 18 bases between the two ends. CDR3: CASSLNIQGRDTIYF. In nucleotides, the CDR3 is TGTGCCAGCTCACTTAACATACAGGGACGGGACACCATATATTTT. The variable domain in full, completed from reference TRBV18 and TRBJ1-3, reads NAGVMQNPRHLVRRRGQEARLRCSPMKGHSHVYWYRQLPEEGLKFMVYLQKENIIDESGMPKERFSAEFPKEGPSILRIQQVVRGDSAAYFCASSLNIQGRDTIYFGEGSWLTVV.

Here the CDR3 reads CASSLSGRRNEQFF. DNA of the CDR3: TGTGCCAGCAGTTTAAGTGGGAGAAGGAATGAGCAGTTCTTC. The rearrangement joins TRBV28 to TRBJ2-1; possible D gene TRBD2, 5 bases. Germline loops: CDR1 MDHEN, CDR2 SYDVKM. Trimming took off 2 bases at V and 7 bases at J, with 12 bases between the two ends. The CDR3 is 14 amino acids.

This clone was recorded a few times. The V gene is TRBV7-7, the J gene TRBJ2-6, with 11 bases lining up with TRBD2. CDR1 is SSHAT, CDR2 FNYEAQ, per germline (reference sequence). The CDR3 sequence is 18 residues long. V shed 2 bases and J 0 bases; nucleotides not matched to a gene: 3. The CDR3 loop reads CASSLYSGRVSGANVLTF. The CDR3 bases are TGTGCCAGCAGCTTATATAGCGGGAGGGTCTCTGGGGCCAACGTCCTGACTTTC.

This clone was detected a few times. The chain has TRBV19 and TRBJ2-6; no definite D call. The CDR3 extends over 15 amino acids. V was trimmed by 6 bases and J by 0 bases, leaving 9 bases between them. Germline values: CDR1 LNHDA, CDR2 SQIVND (reference sequence). DNA for the CDR3: TGTGCCAGTAGATTAAGCCGCTCTGGGGCCAACGTCCTGACTTTC. This codes for CASRLSRSGANVLTF.

With respect to this clone: Other DNA sequences in this specimen translate into the identical CDR3. J is TRBJ1-5 and V is TRBV30, with D maybe TRBD1 (6 bases). The V end lost 2 bases, the J end lost 3 bases, and 8 bases lay between the germline ends. Germline V gives CDR1 GTSNPN, CDR2 SVGIG (reference sequence). There are 13 residues in the CDR3. The CDR3 DNA reads TGTGCCTGGAGTCGACAGGTCAATCAGCCCCAGCATTTT. Translated: CAWSRQVNQPQHF.

In this sample, this clone turned up once. CDR3 sequence: CAIRTGGGYGYTF. The CDR3 bases are TGTGCCATCAGGACAGGGGGAGGCTATGGCTACACCTTC. The V and J genes are TRBV10-3 and TRBJ1-2; 9 bases align to TRBD1. The CDR3 runs to 13 residues. Germline lookup yields CDR1 ENHRY and CDR2 SYGVKD. The J segment lost 4 bases and the V segment lost 6 bases, leaving 3 bases of the junction unmatched.

The chain couples TRBV19 to TRBJ1-5, with unresolved D. The V gene's germline CDR1 is LNHDA and CDR2 SQIVND (reference sequence). CDR3 size: 14 residues. Trimming shortened V by 3 bases and J by 2 bases, and 8 bases separated the two germline ends. The CDR3 coding sequence is TGTGCCAGTAGTATTCTACAGCGCAATCAGCCCCAGCATTTT. Translation: CASSILQRNQPQHF.

This clone was counted once. This chain joins TRBV12-3 or TRBV12-4 and TRBJ1-4; 7 bases match TRBD1. The CDR3 has 13 amino acids. V was pared by 4 bases and J by 7 bases, with 3 bases of the junction left unmatched. CDR3 nucleotides: TGTGCCAGCAGTTGGACAGGTACTGAAAAACTGTTTTTT. As protein: CASSWTGTEKLFF.

This rearrangement joins TRBV5-6 to TRBJ2-1; 9 bases fit TRBD1. The junction had 4 bases not matched to a gene; V was cut back by 2 bases and J by 4 bases. The CDR3 totals 15 residues. From germline, CDR1 is SGHDT and CDR2 YYEEEE. CDR3 DNA sequence: TGTGCCAGCAGCTTACAGGGGGCGGGATACAATGAGCAGTTCTTC. This encodes CASSLQGAGYNEQFF.

The chain recombines TRBV6-5 with TRBJ2-7, with D uncertain. The CDR3 spans 14 residues. Germline V gene sequence: CDR1 MNHEY, CDR2 SVGAGI. Trimming removed 6 bases from V and 7 bases from J, with 19 bases in between. CDR3: CASSTWIRSREQYF. The CDR3 DNA reads TGTGCCAGCAGCACCTGGATTCGGAGCCGAGAGCAGTACTTC.

The chain employs TRBV6-2 or TRBV6-3 and TRBJ1-2; D possibly corresponds to TRBD1 (6 bases). Germline-derived CDR1 and CDR2 are MNHEY and SVGEGT. V lost 2 bases to trimming and J lost 7 bases, with 11 bases between them. The CDR3 has 13 residues. The CDR3 loop reads CASSYRAGAGYTF. The CDR3, as DNA: TGTGCCAGCAGTTACCGGGCGGGGGCTGGCTACACCTTC.

This clone has only a few counts. The chain combines TRBV5-5 with TRBJ1-2; D call uncertain. The V end was cut by 4 bases, the J end by 5 bases, with 15 bases between. Germline CDR1 is SGHKS and CDR2 is YYEKEE (reference sequence). This CDR3 is built from 14 residues. CDR3 coding DNA: TGTGCCAGCAGCCCACCGCGGAACGGATATGGCTACACCTTC. Encoded protein: CASSPPRNGYGYTF.